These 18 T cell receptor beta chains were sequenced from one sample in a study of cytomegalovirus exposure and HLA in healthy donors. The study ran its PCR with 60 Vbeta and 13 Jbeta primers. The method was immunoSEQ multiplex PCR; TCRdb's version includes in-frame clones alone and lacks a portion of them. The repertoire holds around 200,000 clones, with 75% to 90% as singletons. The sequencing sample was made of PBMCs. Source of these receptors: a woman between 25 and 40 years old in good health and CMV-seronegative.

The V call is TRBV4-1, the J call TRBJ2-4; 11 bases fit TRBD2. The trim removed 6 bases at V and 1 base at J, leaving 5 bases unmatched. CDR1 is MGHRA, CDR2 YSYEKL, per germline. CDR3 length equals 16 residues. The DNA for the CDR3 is TGCGCCAGCAGTCTAGCGGGGGGTGTGGCCAAAAACATTCAGTACTTC. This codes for CASSLAGGVAKNIQYF.

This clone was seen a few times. CDR3 in DNA: TGTGCCAGCAGTGAAGCTGTAGGGGTGGGACACCACCGCCCAACCACTGAAGCTTTCTTT. It encodes CASSEAVGVGHHRPTTEAFF. This chain uses TRBV6-1 with TRBJ1-1; D perhaps matches TRBD1 (6 bases). The V end was cut by 0 bases, the J end by 4 bases, with 27 bases between. This CDR3 region has 20 residues. Germline CDR1 reads MNHNS; CDR2 reads SASEGT.

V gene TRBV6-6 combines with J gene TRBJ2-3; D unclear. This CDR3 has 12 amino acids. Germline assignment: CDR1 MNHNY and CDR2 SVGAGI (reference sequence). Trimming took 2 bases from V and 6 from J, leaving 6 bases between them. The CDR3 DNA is TGTGCCAGCAGTTACGGAGTGGATACGCAGTATTTT. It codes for CASSYGVDTQYF.

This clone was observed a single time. CDR3 amino acids: CASSFRGTGATNEKLFF. The CDR3 DNA sequence: TGTGCCAGCAGTTTTCGGGGGACAGGGGCAACTAATGAAAAACTGTTTTTT. V is TRBV27 and J is TRBJ1-4; 10 positions match TRBD1. Per the germline V gene, CDR1 is MNHEY and CDR2 is SMNVEV (reference sequence). This CDR3 is 17 amino acids long. J lost 0 bases, V lost 3 bases, and 4 bases had no gene match.

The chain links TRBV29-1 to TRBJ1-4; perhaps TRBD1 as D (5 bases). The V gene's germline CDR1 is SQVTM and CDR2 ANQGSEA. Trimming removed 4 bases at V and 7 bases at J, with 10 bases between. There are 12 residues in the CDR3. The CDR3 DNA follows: TGCAGCGTTGCGGCAGGGTCTGAAAAACTGTTTTTT. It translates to CSVAAGSEKLFF. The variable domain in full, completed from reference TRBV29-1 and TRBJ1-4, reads SAVISQKPSRDICQRGTSLTIQCQVDSQVTMMFWYRQQPGQSLTLIATANQGSEATYESGFVIDKFPISRPNLTFSTLTVSNMSPEDSSIYLCSVAAGSEKLFFGSGTQLSVL.

This chain's CDR3 is CASMRLAGISTDTQYF. DNA for the CDR3: TGTGCCAGCATGAGACTAGCGGGAATAAGCACAGATACGCAGTATTTT. The V gene is TRBV27, the J gene TRBJ2-3, with 11 bases lining up with TRBD2. Looked up from germline, CDR1 is MNHEY and CDR2 is SMNVEV (reference sequence). Trimming took 7 bases from V and 0 from J; bases not matched to a gene: 6. The CDR3 runs to 16 residues.

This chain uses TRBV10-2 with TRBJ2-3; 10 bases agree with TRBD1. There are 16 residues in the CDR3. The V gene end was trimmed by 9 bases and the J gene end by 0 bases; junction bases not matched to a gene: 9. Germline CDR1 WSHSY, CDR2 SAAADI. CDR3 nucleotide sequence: TGCGCCAGTCCCGGGACAGGGGAACGTAGCACAGATACGCAGTATTTT. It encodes CASPGTGERSTDTQYF.

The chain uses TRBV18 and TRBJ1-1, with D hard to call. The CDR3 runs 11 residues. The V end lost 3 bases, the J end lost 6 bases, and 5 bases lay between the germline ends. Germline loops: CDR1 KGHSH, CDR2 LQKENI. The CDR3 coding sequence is TGTGCCAGCTCACCCCTCTCTGAAGCTTTCTTT. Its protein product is CASSPLSEAFF.

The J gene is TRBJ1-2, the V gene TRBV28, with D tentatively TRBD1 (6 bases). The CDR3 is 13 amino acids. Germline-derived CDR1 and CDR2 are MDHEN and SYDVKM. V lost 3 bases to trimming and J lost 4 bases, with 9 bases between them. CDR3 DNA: TGTGCCAGCAGTTTTGCAGGGGCCTATGGCTACACCTTC. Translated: CASSFAGAYGYTF.

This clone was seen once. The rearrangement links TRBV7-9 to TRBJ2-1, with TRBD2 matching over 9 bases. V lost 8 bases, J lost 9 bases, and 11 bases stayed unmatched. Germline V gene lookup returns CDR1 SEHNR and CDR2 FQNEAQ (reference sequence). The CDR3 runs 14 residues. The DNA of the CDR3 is TGTGCCAGCGGGGGCGGGGGGGTCTTCGGTGAGCAGTTCTTC. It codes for CASGGGGVFGEQFF.

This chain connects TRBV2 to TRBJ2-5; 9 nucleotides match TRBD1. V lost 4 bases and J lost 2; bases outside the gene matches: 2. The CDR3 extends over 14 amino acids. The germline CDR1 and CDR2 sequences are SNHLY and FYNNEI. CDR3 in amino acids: CASSAGQGQETQYF. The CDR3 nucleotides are TGTGCCAGCAGTGCGGGACAGGGACAAGAGACCCAGTACTTC.

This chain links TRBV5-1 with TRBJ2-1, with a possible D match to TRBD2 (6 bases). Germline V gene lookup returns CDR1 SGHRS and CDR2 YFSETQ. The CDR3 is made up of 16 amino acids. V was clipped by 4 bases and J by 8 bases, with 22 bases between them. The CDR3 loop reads CASSAIIRRGQDEQFF. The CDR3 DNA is TGCGCCAGCAGCGCAATTATCCGGCGGGGCCAGGATGAGCAGTTCTTC.

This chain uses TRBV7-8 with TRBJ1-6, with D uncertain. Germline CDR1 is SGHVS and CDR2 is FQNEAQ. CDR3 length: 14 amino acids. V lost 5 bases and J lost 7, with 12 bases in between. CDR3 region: CASSPRGLNSPLHF. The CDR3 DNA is TGTGCCAGCAGCCCTAGAGGGTTAAATTCACCCCTCCACTTT. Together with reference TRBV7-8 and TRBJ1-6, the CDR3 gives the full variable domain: GAGVSQSPRYKVAKRGQDVALRCDPISGHVSLFWYQQALGQGPEFLTYFQNEAQLDKSGLPSDRFFAERPEGSVSTLKIQRTQQEDSAVYLCASSPRGLNSPLHFGNGTRLTVT.

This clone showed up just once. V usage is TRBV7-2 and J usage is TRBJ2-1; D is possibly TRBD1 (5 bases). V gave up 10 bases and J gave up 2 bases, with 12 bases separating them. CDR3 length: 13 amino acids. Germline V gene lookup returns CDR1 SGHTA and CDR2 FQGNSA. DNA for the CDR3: TGTGCCACCAAGACAGATACCTACAATGAGCAGTTCTTC. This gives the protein CATKTDTYNEQFF.

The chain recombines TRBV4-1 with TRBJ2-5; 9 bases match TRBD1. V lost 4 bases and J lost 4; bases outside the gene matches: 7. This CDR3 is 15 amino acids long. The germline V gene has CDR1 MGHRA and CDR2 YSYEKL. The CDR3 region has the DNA TGCGCCAGCAGCCTACCAGGGACAGGGTCAGAGACCCAGTACTTC. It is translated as CASSLPGTGSETQYF.

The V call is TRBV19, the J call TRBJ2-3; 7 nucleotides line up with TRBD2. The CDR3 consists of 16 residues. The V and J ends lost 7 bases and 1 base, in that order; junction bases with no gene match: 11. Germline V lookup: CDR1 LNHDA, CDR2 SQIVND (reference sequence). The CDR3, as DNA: TGTGCCAGTAAAGCGGGACTCCCTCTTGGCACAGATACGCAGTATTTT. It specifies CASKAGLPLGTDTQYF.

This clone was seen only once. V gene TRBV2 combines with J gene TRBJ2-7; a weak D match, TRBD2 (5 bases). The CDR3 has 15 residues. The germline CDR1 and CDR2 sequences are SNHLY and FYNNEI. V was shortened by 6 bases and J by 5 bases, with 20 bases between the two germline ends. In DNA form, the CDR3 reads TGTGCCAGCAGCCCTAATCCCCTGGTCGGGGACGAGCAGTACTTC. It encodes CASSPNPLVGDEQYF.

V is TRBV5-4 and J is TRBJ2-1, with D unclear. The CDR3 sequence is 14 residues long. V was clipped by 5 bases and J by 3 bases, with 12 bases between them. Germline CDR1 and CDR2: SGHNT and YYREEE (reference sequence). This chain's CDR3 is CASRQDFYYNEQFF. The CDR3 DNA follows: TGTGCCAGCAGACAAGACTTCTACTACAATGAGCAGTTCTTC. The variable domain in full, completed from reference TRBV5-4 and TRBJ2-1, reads ETGVTQSPTHLIKTRGQQVTLRCSSQSGHNTVSWYQQALGQGPQFIFQYYREEENGRGNFPPRFSGLQFPNYSSELNVNALELDDSALYLCASRQDFYYNEQFFGPGTRLTVL.